This T cell receptor beta chain derives from a study of shared clonotypes between healthy human individuals. Study findings and constraints: Rarefaction exposed incomplete sorted-subset sequencing despite large depth. Among the subsets, naive ones generally showed larger estimated richness than memory ones.

Per sorted-subset replicate PCR, input was approximately 0.2 ug DNA, representing about 30,000 T cell genomes. The protocol was immunoSEQ multiplex PCR, while the TCRdb copy is restricted to in-frame clones and leaves out a portion. Among roughly 1 million clones listed, 65% to 75% were seen once. Donors, without exception, were Caucasian adults residing in Nashville, Tennessee. Germline V gene lookup returns CDR1 SNHLY and CDR2 FYNNEI. The CDR3 consists of 15 residues. The V segment lost 6 bases and the J segment 3 bases; nucleotides outside the gene matches: 4. A note on this clone: Its antigen remains unknown.

The TCR comes from a man aged 18 to 29 in good health. V usage is TRBV2 and J usage is TRBJ2-7; 14 bases align to TRBD2. Sequenced input: memory CD4+ T cells sorted from blood. This sample's subset: CD45RA-negative fraction. The CDR3 DNA sequence: TGTGCCAGCAGATTCGGGACTAGCGGGGGCTACGAGCAGTACTTC. Its protein product is CASRFGTSGGYEQYF.